The 11 T cell receptor beta chains listed next were all sequenced from one sample in a study of T cells in Graves' hyperthyroidism and ophthalmopathy. Amplification yielded TCR beta CDR3 regions, with RNA transcripts as the source. RT-PCR in the first round (using the HTBI primer set) targeted the TCR CDR3. MiXCR, run by TCRdb on the multiplex PCR reads, gives a single entry per CDR3 protein. Among a few hundred thousand distinct CDR3 sequences listed, 12% to 15% were seen once. Sample: blood. These receptor sequences come from a woman aged 35 to 49 with Graves' ophthalmopathy.

The CDR3 DNA follows: TGCGCCAGCAGCCAAGACAGGAAAGAGACCCAGTACTTC. Its protein product is CASSQDRKETQYF. This chain uses TRBV4-1 with TRBJ2-5; D is undetermined. From germline, CDR1 is MGHRA and CDR2 YSYEKL. V shed 0 bases and J shed 3 bases, with 5 bases lying between them. The CDR3 has 13 residues.

A remark on this clonotype: A junction boundary mismatches the germline segment, possibly from a read error. The chain recombines TRBV9 with TRBJ1-1; TRBD1 is a possible D gene (6 bases). CDR3 length: 15 residues. Germline loops: CDR1 SGDLS, CDR2 YYNGEE. The CDR3: CSSSVGGMGIAEAFF. The CDR3 nucleotides are TGTTCCAGCAGCGTAGGGGGGATGGGGATCGCTGAAGCTTTCTTT.

This clonotype was recorded many times. V and J are TRBV12-3 or TRBV12-4 and TRBJ1-2; no clear D gene. This CDR3 region has 12 residues. V was cut by 6 bases and J by 3 bases, with 8 bases left in between. This chain's CDR3 is CASSFADYGYTF. The CDR3 DNA reads TGTGCCAGCAGCTTTGCAGACTATGGCTACACCTTC.

At least ten counts were recorded for this clonotype. J is TRBJ2-2 and V is TRBV2; either TRBD1 or TRBD2 may supply D (5 bases each). V was clipped by 10 bases and J by 1 base, with 22 bases between them. The germline gives CDR1 SNHLY, CDR2 FYNNEI. The CDR3 covers 17 residues. The CDR3 DNA sequence: TGTGCCAACCGGAAGGGAGCAGGGCGAAAGAACACCGGGGAGCTGTTTTTT. Amino acids: CANRKGAGRKNTGELFF.

In this sample, this clonotype turned up many times. The CDR3 bases are TGTGCCAGCAGCTTAGAGGGGGAGGAAAAACTGTTTTTT. Translated, it gives CASSLEGEEKLFF. This chain joins TRBV7-2 and TRBJ1-4; D is possibly TRBD1 (6 bases). Trimming shortened V by 1 base and J by 8 bases, and 8 bases separated the two germline ends. The CDR3 loop spans 13 amino acids. The germline V gene encodes CDR1 SGHTA and CDR2 FQGNSA.

This clonotype came up many times. The chain recombines TRBV14 with TRBJ1-1; unclear D gene. The CDR3 length is 13 residues. Per the germline V gene, CDR1 is SGHDN and CDR2 is FVKESK. V was trimmed by 1 base and J by 8 bases, leaving 11 bases between them. The CDR3 spells CASSQVSSGEAFF. As DNA, the CDR3 is TGTGCCAGCAGCCAAGTGTCATCGGGGGAAGCTTTCTTT.

This clonotype was observed a handful of times. CDR3 loop: CASSFLIPRTGGRFEKLFF. CDR3 sequence (DNA): TGTGCCAGCAGCTTTCTCATACCCCGAACCGGGGGCAGGTTTGAAAAACTGTTTTTT. The chain carries TRBV7-6 and TRBJ1-4, with a possible D match to TRBD1 (6 bases). CDR3 size: 19 residues. Trimming shortened V by 3 bases and J by 7 bases, and 27 bases separated the two germline ends. Germline V gene data show CDR1 as SGHVS and CDR2 as FNYEAQ.

This chain uses TRBV6-1 with TRBJ2-2, with a weak D call TRBD2 (6 bases). CDR1 is MNHNS and CDR2 is SASEGT in the germline V gene. This CDR3 spans 15 amino acids. The ends were cut back, 5 bases at V and 4 bases at J, with 14 bases in the middle. This CDR3 is CASSPAGRLTGELFF. CDR3 bases: TGTGCCAGCAGTCCCGCGGGACGACTCACCGGGGAGCTGTTTTTT.

This clonotype was seen ten or more times. The CDR3 spells CASSFLSQGVTEAFF. CDR3 nucleotide sequence: TGTGCCAGCAGTTTCCTCAGCCAGGGGGTCACTGAAGCTTTCTTT. The V gene is TRBV28, the J gene TRBJ1-1, with 7 bases aligning to TRBD1. J lost 4 bases, V lost 3 bases, and 8 bases had no gene match. The CDR3 length is 15 residues. Germline lookup yields CDR1 MDHEN and CDR2 SYDVKM.

This clonotype was found many times. J is TRBJ2-2 and V is TRBV10-3; D remains unclear. Trimming stripped 6 bases from V and 0 bases from J, with 17 bases between. The CDR3 loop spans 17 amino acids. CDR1 ENHRY and CDR2 SYGVKD come from the germline V gene. The CDR3 is CAIRFGLGRTNTGELFF. As DNA, the CDR3 is TGTGCCATCAGATTTGGCCTAGGACGGACGAACACCGGGGAGCTGTTTTTT.

This chain links TRBV28 with TRBJ2-6; no firm D call. CDR3 length: 16 amino acids. Trimming cost V 1 base and J 4 bases, with 11 bases left between them. Per the germline V gene, CDR1 is MDHEN and CDR2 is SYDVKM. CDR3 amino acids: CASSLLDRPGANVLTF. The CDR3 DNA reads as TGTGCCAGCAGTTTATTAGATAGACCAGGGGCCAACGTCCTGACTTTC. The full variable domain, completed using reference TRBV28 and TRBJ2-6, is DVKVTQSSRYLVKRTGEKVFLECVQDMDHENMFWYRQDPGLGLRLIYFSYDVKMKEKGDIPEGYSVSREKKERFSLILESASTNQTSMYLCASSLLDRPGANVLTFGAGSRLTVL.